The rows below give T cell receptor beta chains drawn from one sample of a study of blood T cell repertoires in COVID-19. The protocol was immunoSEQ multiplex PCR, while the TCRdb copy is restricted to in-frame clones and leaves out a portion. Of about 520,000 clones detected, approximately 83% appear once; the ten largest clones hold approximately 3.2%. Sequencing was performed on peripheral blood. Every receptor here comes from a human donor in a cohort sampled during active COVID-19. Each CDR3 is given with its conserved first and last residue. D genes are given only for firm matches. Clone size is not always given. Where it is, it says once, few, many or a class for expanded clones.

v_gene	abundance	j_gene	d_gene	CDR3aa	CDR3nt
TRBV14	.	TRBJ2-5	TRBD1	CASSQFGTGGQETQYF	TGTGCCAGCAGCCAATTCGGGACAGGGGGCCAAGAGACCCAGTACTTC
TRBV14	.	TRBJ2-7	.	CASSQLAYEQYF	TGTGCCAGCAGCCAACTAGCCTACGAGCAGTACTTC
TRBV6-6	.	TRBJ2-7	TRBD1	CASTDDRGPYEQYF	TGTGCCAGCACCGACGACAGGGGCCCCTACGAGCAGTACTTC
TRBV30	.	TRBJ2-1	.	CAWTQNNEQFF	TGTGCCTGGACCCAAAACAATGAGCAGTTCTTC
TRBV30	.	TRBJ1-4	.	CAWGSREHNEKLFF	TGTGCCTGGGGGTCCCGGGAGCATAATGAAAAACTGTTTTTT
TRBV10-3	.	TRBJ2-7	TRBD1	CATGAGQGPYEQYF	TGTGCCACTGGGGCCGGACAGGGGCCTTACGAGCAGTACTTC
TRBV7-3	.	TRBJ2-7	.	CASSSGRGSNEQYF	TGTGCCAGCAGCTCGGGCAGGGGTAGCAACGAGCAGTACTTC
TRBV5-4	.	TRBJ2-6	.	CASSLESSGANVLTF	TGTGCCAGCAGCTTGGAGAGCTCTGGGGCCAACGTCCTGACTTTC
TRBV28	few	TRBJ1-2	.	CASSFRGTGYTF	TGTGCCAGCAGTTTCCGGGGGACTGGCTACACCTTC
TRBV6-4	.	TRBJ2-4	.	CASSVRIAKNIQYF	TGTGCCAGCAGTGTGCGGATAGCCAAAAACATTCAGTACTTC
TRBV25-1	.	TRBJ1-2	.	CASARTENYGYTF	TGTGCCAGCGCCCGGACAGAGAACTATGGCTACACCTTC
TRBV1	.	TRBJ2-7	.	CTSSQDRATAGGSYEQYF	TGCACCAGCAGCCAAGATAGAGCCACGGCGGGAGGGTCCTACGAGCAGTACTTC
TRBV9	few	TRBJ2-7	.	CASSATGYEQYF	TGTGCCAGCAGCGCAACGGGTTACGAGCAGTACTTC
TRBV11-2	once	TRBJ2-7	.	CASSSGQLYYEQYF	TGTGCCAGCAGCTCGGGACAACTCTACTACGAGCAGTACTTC
TRBV27	.	TRBJ2-7	.	CASSLKIWHEQYF	TGTGCCAGCAGTTTAAAGATCTGGCACGAGCAGTACTTC
TRBV7-9	.	TRBJ1-5	.	CASSYAGNRQPQHF	TGTGCCAGCAGCTATGCGGGGAATCGACAGCCCCAGCATTTT
TRBV9	.	TRBJ1-3	TRBD1	CASSPGQVWGGNTIYF	TGTGCCAGCAGCCCCGGACAGGTCTGGGGGGGAAACACCATATATTTT
TRBV19	.	TRBJ2-1	TRBD2	CASSYGLAGASNEQFF	TGTGCCAGTAGTTACGGACTAGCGGGAGCCTCCAATGAGCAGTTCTTC
TRBV27	.	TRBJ1-1	TRBD1	CASSFKTGRTEAFF	TGTGCCAGCAGTTTCAAGACAGGGAGGACTGAAGCTTTCTTT
TRBV19	.	TRBJ1-1	.	CASNQGYTEAFF	TGTGCCAGTAATCAGGGATACACTGAAGCTTTCTTT
TRBV3-1/TRBV3-2	.	TRBJ2-3	TRBD2	CASSQAGLATTSTDTQYF	TGTGCCAGCAGCCAAGCGGGACTAGCGACGACTAGCACAGATACGCAGTATTTT
TRBV30	.	TRBJ2-1	TRBD1	CAWSPSLQGTQFF	TGTGCCTGGAGTCCTTCCTTACAGGGGACGCAGTTCTTC
TRBV19	.	TRBJ1-1	TRBD1	CASSIPRRQGGTEAFF	TGTGCCAGTAGTATACCGAGGAGACAGGGTGGTACTGAAGCTTTCTTT
TRBV15	many	TRBJ2-4	TRBD1	CATSRDGQGKNIQYF	TGTGCCACCAGCAGAGATGGACAGGGGAAAAACATTCAGTACTTC
TRBV27	.	TRBJ1-3	.	CASSLSRGFGNTIYF	TGTGCCAGCAGTTTATCGCGAGGGTTTGGAAACACCATATATTTT
TRBV19	.	TRBJ1-4	TRBD1	CASSAGTGPYEKLFF	TGTGCCAGTAGTGCCGGGACAGGCCCCTATGAAAAACTGTTTTTT
TRBV5-6	few	TRBJ2-1	TRBD2	CASSNSGTSNEQFF	TGTGCCAGCAGCAACTCCGGGACTAGCAATGAGCAGTTCTTC
TRBV7-2	.	TRBJ1-3	.	CASSLSQPAGNTIYF	TGTGCCAGCAGCTTATCACAGCCAGCTGGAAACACCATATATTTT
TRBV30	.	TRBJ2-7	TRBD2	CAWSKGLGGYEQYF	TGTGCCTGGAGCAAGGGACTAGGGGGATACGAGCAGTACTTC
TRBV10-1	.	TRBJ2-3	TRBD1	CASSESRSGQAPADTQYF	TGCGCCAGCAGTGAGTCTCGGTCGGGACAGGCCCCCGCAGATACGCAGTATTTT
TRBV3-1/TRBV3-2	.	TRBJ2-1	TRBD2	CASSLPSGRDNEQFF	TGTGCCAGCAGCCTCCCTAGCGGGAGAGACAATGAGCAGTTCTTC
TRBV5-5	.	TRBJ1-1	.	CASSQLHRAGTEAFF	TGTGCCAGCAGCCAACTACACAGGGCAGGCACTGAAGCTTTCTTT
TRBV28	.	TRBJ2-7	TRBD2	CASSFFGLGRYEQYF	TGTGCCAGCAGTTTCTTCGGACTAGGCCGCTACGAGCAGTACTTC
TRBV28	.	TRBJ2-6	.	CASRPFTGSSGANVLTF	TGTGCCAGCAGACCCTTTACAGGGAGCTCTGGGGCCAACGTCCTGACTTTC
TRBV2	.	TRBJ1-1	TRBD1	CASSGGQSLPTEAFF	TGTGCCAGCAGTGGGGGACAGTCCTTACCCACTGAAGCTTTCTTT
TRBV29-1	few	TRBJ2-3	.	CSGRVTDTQYF	TGCAGCGGACGGGTCACAGATACGCAGTATTTT
TRBV18	.	TRBJ2-1	TRBD2	CASSPPGLAGAYNEQFF	TGTGCCAGCTCACCACCGGGACTAGCGGGAGCCTACAATGAGCAGTTCTTC
TRBV19	once	TRBJ1-1	TRBD1	CASSIDLQGGEAFF	TGTGCCAGTAGTATAGACTTGCAGGGGGGAGAAGCTTTCTTT
TRBV6-1	.	TRBJ1-4	.	CASREQNRVPNEKLFF	TGTGCCAGCAGGGAACAGAACAGGGTCCCCAATGAAAAACTGTTTTTT
TRBV19	.	TRBJ1-1	TRBD1	CASKNPGQGAPNTEAFF	TGTGCCAGCAAAAATCCGGGACAGGGAGCCCCGAACACTGAAGCTTTCTTT
TRBV30	.	TRBJ2-3	TRBD2	CAWSKVAGASDTQYF	TGTGCCTGGAGTAAGGTAGCGGGAGCGTCGGATACGCAGTATTTT
TRBV20-1	.	TRBJ2-1	TRBD1	CSAGGDRESYNEQFF	TGCAGTGCTGGTGGGGACAGGGAGTCCTACAATGAGCAGTTCTTC
TRBV9	.	TRBJ1-1	.	CASSASTAMNTEAFF	TGTGCCAGCAGCGCGTCGACAGCGATGAACACTGAAGCTTTCTTT
TRBV9	.	TRBJ1-3	TRBD1	CASSQTTGLGNTIYF	TGTGCCAGCAGCCAGACGACAGGGCTAGGAAACACCATATATTTT
TRBV5-6	.	TRBJ2-1	.	CASSWRDFRSYNEQFF	TGTGCCAGCAGCTGGCGGGACTTCCGCTCCTACAATGAGCAGTTCTTC
TRBV19	.	TRBJ2-7	.	CASRRQPEEYEQYF	TGTGCCAGTAGGCGACAGCCGGAAGAGTACGAGCAGTACTTC
TRBV2	.	TRBJ2-3	.	CASGATFPDTQYF	TGTGCCAGCGGAGCAACCTTCCCAGATACGCAGTATTTT
TRBV5-5	.	TRBJ2-1	TRBD2	CASSSGTSGFNEQFF	TGTGCCAGCAGCTCCGGGACTAGCGGATTCAATGAGCAGTTCTTC
TRBV5-1	.	TRBJ2-7	TRBD1	CASSLRQGDDEQYF	TGCGCCAGCAGCTTGAGACAGGGGGACGACGAGCAGTACTTC
TRBV7-7	.	TRBJ2-1	TRBD2	CASSPGLAGSSSYNEQFF	TGTGCTAGCAGCCCCGGACTAGCGGGATCAAGCTCCTACAATGAGCAGTTCTTC
TRBV28	.	TRBJ2-6	.	CASSIRTPGANVLTF	TGTGCCAGCAGTATACGGACTCCCGGGGCCAACGTCCTGACTTTC
TRBV28	.	TRBJ2-7	.	CATLNTPRTAASYEQYF	TGTGCCACTCTAAACACCCCCAGGACAGCCGCCTCCTACGAGCAGTACTTC